Below, 18 T cell receptor beta chains from the same sample are listed, as sequenced in a study of T cell responses to AZD1222 COVID-19 vaccine. Using immunoSEQ multiplex PCR, the repertoire was profiled, and TCRdb retains in-frame clones only, with some absent. Here the sample spans tens of thousands of clones, 60% to 85% being singletons. The specimen was peripheral blood, collected on day 0 of AZD1222 vaccination. Every receptor here comes from an adult in good health.

The V gene is TRBV2, the J gene TRBJ1-2; TRBD1 might be the D (6 bases). The V gene lost 0 bases and the J gene lost 8 bases, with 13 bases spanning the gap. The CDR3 contains 14 residues. The V gene's germline CDR1 is SNHLY and CDR2 FYNNEI. In DNA, the CDR3 is TGTGCCAGCAGTGAAGCGAGGGGGATGCGGGGCTACACCTTC. It is translated as CASSEARGMRGYTF.

This clone qualifies as medium-sized (0.01 to 0.1%). The chain couples TRBV2 to TRBJ1-1; D unresolved. V lost 1 base and J 3 bases, leaving 12 bases between the germline ends. This CDR3 contains 15 residues. Germline CDR1 SNHLY, CDR2 FYNNEI. The CDR3 sequence is CASSEVQGRDTEAFF. For the CDR3, the DNA is TGTGCCAGCAGTGAAGTTCAAGGGAGGGACACTGAAGCTTTCTTT.

This sequence joins TRBV28 and TRBJ1-2, with 10 bases fitting TRBD1. The CDR3 is 13 residues long. J was trimmed by 7 bases and V by 6 bases; bases with no gene match: 5. CDR1 MDHEN and CDR2 SYDVKM come from the germline V gene. CDR3 bases: TGTGCCAGCAGAACGGGACAGGGGTTTGGCTACACCTTC. This codes for CASRTGQGFGYTF.

This chain uses TRBV7-3 with TRBJ1-2; D possibly corresponds to TRBD1 (5 bases). CDR3 length: 14 residues. Trimming stripped 3 bases from V and 6 bases from J, with 14 bases between. Germline values: CDR1 SGHTA, CDR2 FQGTGA. DNA of the CDR3: TGTGCCAGCAGCTTTGATTCTAGGGGTAATGGCTACACCTTC. Translated, it gives CASSFDSRGNGYTF.

The chain recombines TRBV12-3 or TRBV12-4 with TRBJ2-7; 8 nucleotides line up with TRBD1. The junction had 3 bases not matched to a gene; V was cut back by 8 bases and J by 0 bases. CDR3 length equals 13 residues. As DNA, the CDR3 is TGTGCCAGCGCGGGACAGGCCTCCTACGAGCAGTACTTC. Protein sequence: CASAGQASYEQYF.

The chain is built from TRBV28 and TRBJ2-1, with a tentative D call TRBD2 (6 bases). This CDR3 is 14 amino acids long. Trimming pared 1 base from V and 8 bases from J, leaving 12 bases between. CDR1 MDHEN and CDR2 SYDVKM come from the germline V gene. The CDR3 loop reads CASSLLTSSHEQFF. In DNA, the CDR3 is TGTGCCAGCAGTTTATTAACTAGCTCCCATGAGCAGTTCTTC. The entire variable domain, with the rest obtained from reference TRBV28 and TRBJ2-1, is as follows: DVKVTQSSRYLVKRTGEKVFLECVQDMDHENMFWYRQDPGLGLRLIYFSYDVKMKEKGDIPEGYSVSREKKERFSLILESASTNQTSMYLCASSLLTSSHEQFFGPGTRLTVL.

This chain uses TRBV29-1 with TRBJ1-3; tentatively, D is TRBD1 (5 bases). Germline CDR1 and CDR2: SQVTM and ANQGSEA. There are 19 residues in the CDR3. V lost 6 bases to trimming and J lost 0 bases, with 27 bases between them. The CDR3, as DNA: TGCAGCGTGAAATACGTAGGGAGCGGGGGACGTCGCTCTGGAAACACCATATATTTT. Translated: CSVKYVGSGGRRSGNTIYF.

CDR3 residues: CASSSGAATSYEQYF. The CDR3 DNA reads as TGTGCCAGCAGTTCGGGGGCAGCCACATCCTACGAGCAGTACTTC. The V and J genes are TRBV28 and TRBJ2-7, with D tentatively TRBD1 or TRBD2 (6 bases each). The length of the CDR3 is 15 residues. Germline V gene lookup returns CDR1 MDHEN and CDR2 SYDVKM. Trimming stripped 4 bases from V and 1 base from J, with 14 bases between.

V and J are TRBV24-1 and TRBJ1-3, with D maybe TRBD1 (6 bases). Germline V gene sequence: CDR1 KGHDR, CDR2 SFDVKD. CDR3 length: 14 residues. Trimming stripped 12 bases from V and 0 bases from J, with 14 bases between. CDR3 nucleotide sequence: TGTGCCCCGGGACATGATCGCTCTGGAAACACCATATATTTT. Its translation is CAPGHDRSGNTIYF.

The rearrangement uses TRBV3-1 (or the pseudogene TRBV3-2) and TRBJ2-2; D ambiguous. There are 12 residues in the CDR3. The V end lost 1 base, the J end lost 6 bases, and 3 bases lay between the germline ends. Germline V gene sequence: CDR1 LGHDT, CDR2 YNNKEL (reference sequence). The chain's CDR3 is CASSQGSGELFF. The DNA for the CDR3 is TGTGCCAGCAGCCAAGGGTCCGGGGAGCTGTTTTTT.

The chain has TRBV19 and TRBJ1-5, with a possible D match to TRBD1 (6 bases). The CDR3 spans 14 residues. The germline V gene encodes CDR1 LNHDA and CDR2 SQIVND (reference sequence). The V end was cut by 3 bases, the J end by 8 bases, with 14 bases between. CDR3 loop: CASSMSGAREPQHF. CDR3 DNA: TGTGCCAGTAGTATGTCGGGGGCGAGGGAGCCCCAGCATTTT.

Only a few counts were recorded for this clone. The V call is TRBV6-1, the J call TRBJ2-7; D gene uncertain. This CDR3 has 11 residues. CDR1 is MNHNS, CDR2 SASEGT, per germline. Between the trimmed V and J ends, which lost 2 bases and 6 bases, there was a span of 5 bases. This chain's CDR3 is CASSEKVEQYF. CDR3 DNA: TGTGCCAGCAGTGAAAAGGTCGAGCAGTACTTC.

V is TRBV15 and J is TRBJ2-7; D unresolved. The CDR3 sequence is 15 residues long. V was shortened by 0 bases and J by 1 base, with 10 bases between the two germline ends. Germline assignment: CDR1 LNHNV and CDR2 YYDKDF (reference sequence). The CDR3 protein is CATSRDMVGSYEQYF. DNA of the CDR3: TGTGCCACCAGCAGAGATATGGTGGGTTCCTACGAGCAGTACTTC.

J is TRBJ1-5 and V is TRBV28; 9 nucleotides agree with TRBD1. The J segment lost 4 bases and the V segment lost 4 bases, leaving 8 bases of the junction unmatched. Germline V gives CDR1 MDHEN, CDR2 SYDVKM. The CDR3 has 16 residues. This CDR3 reads CASSSIDRGGNQPQHF. Here the CDR3 DNA reads TGTGCCAGCAGTTCAATCGACAGGGGGGGGAATCAGCCCCAGCATTTT. The entire variable domain, with the rest obtained from reference TRBV28 and TRBJ1-5, is as follows: DVKVTQSSRYLVKRTGEKVFLECVQDMDHENMFWYRQDPGLGLRLIYFSYDVKMKEKGDIPEGYSVSREKKERFSLILESASTNQTSMYLCASSSIDRGGNQPQHFGDGTRLSIL.

This clone was detected only once. The CDR3 DNA reads TGTGCCAGTAGTGTACACCTTATGAACACTGAAGCTTTCTTT. Protein: CASSVHLMNTEAFF. V and J are TRBV19 and TRBJ1-1; D not resolved. CDR1 and CDR2 (germline): LNHDA, SQIVND (reference sequence). CDR3 length equals 14 residues. Between the trimmed V and J ends, which lost 5 bases and 0 bases, there was a span of 10 bases.

This chain connects TRBV18 to TRBJ1-2, with D maybe TRBD1 (6 bases). Germline V CDR1 and CDR2: KGHSH, LQKENI. The CDR3 extends over 15 amino acids. V lost 2 bases and J 2 bases, leaving 12 bases between the germline ends. CDR3 nucleotides: TGTGCCAGCTCACCAGGAGGGGGGGGCAACTATGGCTACACCTTC. Translating it yields CASSPGGGGNYGYTF.

The chain has TRBV15 and TRBJ1-3; the match to TRBD1 covers 7 bases. The length of the CDR3 is 15 residues. Germline CDR1 and CDR2: LNHNV and YYDKDF (reference sequence). J lost 4 bases, V lost 0 bases, and 3 bases had no gene match. CDR3 bases: TGTGCCACCAGCAGAGATACAGGGGCAGGAAACACCATATATTTT. Its translation is CATSRDTGAGNTIYF.

The gene calls are TRBV4-2 and TRBJ2-5; 10 bases agree with TRBD2. The V segment lost 1 base and the J segment 5 bases; nucleotides outside the gene matches: 10. The CDR3 spans 17 residues. Germline values: CDR1 LGHNA, CDR2 YNFKEQ. The CDR3 bases are TGTGCCAGCAGCCAAGTTGCTAGCGGGAGTTTCCAGGAGACCCAGTACTTC. The encoded protein is CASSQVASGSFQETQYF.